These 20 T cell receptor beta chains came from one sample sequenced in a study of T cell responses to AZD1222 COVID-19 vaccine. This table comes from immunoSEQ multiplex PCR, and its TCRdb copy is limited to in-frame clones, with some not included. The sample records fewer than 90,000 clones, under 95% being singletons. The source material was peripheral blood, sampled 28 days after the second AZD1222 dose. Receptors were obtained from an adult who received the AZD1222 COVID-19 vaccine.

The gene calls are TRBV19 and TRBJ1-2; D unclear. CDR1 and CDR2 (germline): LNHDA, SQIVND (reference sequence). V lost 1 base, J lost 8 bases, and 23 bases lay in between. The CDR3 contains 17 residues. The CDR3 DNA reads TGTGCCAGTAGTATAGGGTTTCGTAGAATGGGATATTTGGGCTACACCTTC. This encodes CASSIGFRRMGYLGYTF.

The gene calls are TRBV6-5 and TRBJ1-1; tentative D call: TRBD1 (6 bases). There are 13 residues in the CDR3. Germline V CDR1 and CDR2: MNHEY, SVGAGI. V lost 7 bases, J lost 2 bases, and 11 bases lay in between. CDR3 sequence reads: CASNPDSNTEAFF. CDR3 in DNA: TGTGCCAGCAACCCGGACAGTAACACTGAAGCTTTCTTT.

CDR3 amino acids: CASSDSREWRYGYTF. As DNA, the CDR3 is TGTGCCAGTAGCGATTCTCGGGAGTGGCGGTATGGCTACACCTTC. The genes are TRBV19 and TRBJ1-2, with D hard to call. The CDR3 is made up of 15 amino acids. The germline V gene encodes CDR1 LNHDA and CDR2 SQIVND (reference sequence). Trimming removed 6 bases at V and 5 bases at J, with 19 bases between.

The chain employs TRBV20-1 and TRBJ1-1; D not resolved. The CDR3 runs to 11 residues. The V gene lost 0 bases and the J gene lost 7 bases, with 6 bases spanning the gap. The germline V gene has CDR1 DFQATT and CDR2 SNEGSKA (reference sequence). CDR3 bases: TGCAGTGCTAGAGAGACGCTTGAAGCTTTCTTT. It encodes CSARETLEAFF.

The chain combines TRBV5-1 with TRBJ2-3; 8 nucleotides align to TRBD2. J gave up 1 base and V 0 bases, and 16 bases lay outside the gene matches. Per germline, CDR1 SGHRS and CDR2 YFSETQ. The CDR3 runs to 20 residues. CDR3 coding DNA: TGCGCCAGCAGCTTGGGTTACGGGGGGGGGACCCGAAGTCGCACAGATACGCAGTATTTT. Protein product: CASSLGYGGGTRSRTDTQYF.

The J gene is TRBJ1-2, the V gene TRBV3-1 (or the pseudogene TRBV3-2); 7 bases fit TRBD1. The V segment lost 2 bases and the J segment 2 bases; nucleotides outside the gene matches: 8. From germline, CDR1 is LGHDT and CDR2 YNNKEL (reference sequence). The CDR3 runs 16 residues. The DNA for the CDR3 is TGTGCCAGCAGCCAAATTCCGACAGGGATCAACTATGGCTACACCTTC. This encodes CASSQIPTGINYGYTF.

This clone has just one count. V and J are TRBV9 and TRBJ1-5; 7 bases match TRBD1. V gave up 3 bases and J gave up 4 bases; unmatched junction bases: 7. This CDR3 comprises 15 residues. Germline V lookup: CDR1 SGDLS, CDR2 YYNGEE. DNA for the CDR3: TGTGCCAGCAGCGCCACCGGGACAGATAATCAGCCCCAGCATTTT. This codes for CASSATGTDNQPQHF.

The chain combines TRBV24-1 with TRBJ2-3, with D unclear. The CDR3 runs to 14 residues. Looked up from germline, CDR1 is KGHDR and CDR2 is SFDVKD. V was pared by 0 bases and J by 4 bases, with 7 bases between. CDR3 DNA sequence: TGTGCCACCAGTGATTTGGCTAGGTCAGATACGCAGTATTTT. Amino acids: CATSDLARSDTQYF.

The chain is built from TRBV5-1 and TRBJ1-2; 10 bases fit TRBD1. V trimming: 0 bases; J trimming: 6 bases; junction bases outside the gene matches: 5. Germline V gene sequence: CDR1 SGHRS, CDR2 YFSETQ. The CDR3 runs 15 residues. The CDR3 nucleotides read TGCGCCAGCAGCTTGGGAGCGGGACAGGGGAATGGCTACACCTTC. This sequence encodes CASSLGAGQGNGYTF.

By proportion, this clone is medium-sized. The genes are TRBV4-1 and TRBJ1-1; D may be TRBD1 (5 bases). With 0 bases removed from V and 2 bases from J, the gap between germline ends came to 13 bases. This CDR3 comprises 16 residues. Germline CDR1 is MGHRA and CDR2 is YSYEKL. CDR3 protein: CASSQDGTWTNTEAFF. CDR3 bases: TGCGCCAGCAGCCAAGACGGGACCTGGACCAACACTGAAGCTTTCTTT.

J is TRBJ2-7 and V is TRBV4-2, with D unresolved. This CDR3 has 11 residues. Germline CDR1 LGHNA, CDR2 YNFKEQ. V shed 4 bases and J shed 5 bases, with 6 bases lying between them. CDR3 nucleotides: TGTGCCAGCAGCCTGCATGACGAGCAGTACTTC. Protein: CASSLHDEQYF.

The genes are TRBV5-8 and TRBJ1-1, with a weak D call TRBD1 (6 bases). V lost 4 bases, J lost 4 bases, and 17 bases lay in between. The CDR3 is 15 amino acids. The germline V gene has CDR1 SGHTS and CDR2 YDEGEE. CDR3 nucleotides: TGTGCCAGCAGCCGACGACAGGCGATGAGCACTGAAGCTTTCTTT. Translating gives CASSRRQAMSTEAFF.

The gene calls are TRBV30 and TRBJ2-7, with 9 bases aligning to TRBD1. The CDR3 has 15 amino acids. Per germline, CDR1 GTSNPN and CDR2 SVGIG (reference sequence). V was clipped by 0 bases and J by 6 bases; unmatched bases: 9. The CDR3 loop is CAWSVLQGQGGEQYF. CDR3 nucleotides: TGTGCCTGGAGTGTACTTCAGGGACAGGGAGGCGAGCAGTACTTC. Based on the CDR3 plus reference TRBV30 and TRBJ2-7, the full variable domain is SQTIHQWPATLVQPVGSPLSLECTVEGTSNPNLYWYRQAAGRGLQLLFYSVGIGQISSEVPQNLSASRPQDRQFILSSKKLLLSDSGFYLCAWSVLQGQGGEQYFGPGTRLTVT.

The V call is TRBV28, the J call TRBJ2-7, with a tentative D call TRBD2 (6 bases). There are 16 residues in the CDR3. The V gene's germline CDR1 is MDHEN and CDR2 SYDVKM. V dropped 1 base and J dropped 1 base, with 14 bases sitting between them. The CDR3 sequence is CASSLFRASVSYEQYF. The DNA for the CDR3 is TGTGCCAGCAGTTTATTTCGGGCTAGCGTATCCTACGAGCAGTACTTC.

This clone was recorded only once. The V gene is TRBV9, the J gene TRBJ2-3; 7 nucleotides align to TRBD2. Germline assignment: CDR1 SGDLS and CDR2 YYNGEE. CDR3 length equals 15 residues. V lost 4 bases and J lost 1; bases outside the gene matches: 6. This chain's CDR3 is CASSPPGLRTDTQYF. In nucleotides, the CDR3 is TGTGCCAGCAGCCCTCCGGGACTACGCACAGATACGCAGTATTTT.

The chain links TRBV7-2 to TRBJ1-1; possibly TRBD1 for D (5 bases). Trimming removed 2 bases from V and 5 bases from J, with 12 bases in between. The CDR3 length is 14 residues. Germline V gene data show CDR1 as SGHTA and CDR2 as FQGNSA. This CDR3 reads CASSLSQGRTEAFF. The CDR3 DNA is TGTGCCAGCAGCTTAAGTCAGGGCAGGACTGAAGCTTTCTTT. The full variable domain, rest sourced from reference TRBV7-2 and TRBJ1-1, is GAGVSQSPSNKVTEKGKDVELRCDPISGHTALYWYRQSLGQGLEFLIYFQGNSAPDKSGLPSDRFSAERTGGSVSTLTIQRTQQEDSAVYLCASSLSQGRTEAFFGQGTRLTVV.

DNA for the CDR3: TGTGCCAGCAGCCAAAGGACCGGGGCAGATACGCAGTATTTT. As protein: CASSQRTGADTQYF. This chain connects TRBV3-1 (or the pseudogene TRBV3-2) to TRBJ2-3, with D possibly being TRBD2 (5 bases). Per the germline V gene, CDR1 is LGHDT and CDR2 is YNNKEL (reference sequence). The CDR3 runs to 14 residues. The V gene lost 2 bases and the J gene lost 4 bases, with 10 bases spanning the gap.

V gene TRBV10-1 combines with J gene TRBJ1-2; 7 bases map to TRBD1. With V trimmed by 5 bases and J by 2 bases, 8 bases remained unmatched. Germline CDR1 and CDR2: WNHNN and SYGVQD (reference sequence). CDR3 length: 15 residues. CDR3 protein: CASSKDRAMNYGYTF. CDR3 DNA sequence: TGCGCCAGCAGTAAAGACAGGGCCATGAACTATGGCTACACCTTC.

The rearrangement uses TRBV6-6 and TRBJ1-2; TRBD1 might be the D (5 bases). Trimming removed 5 bases from V and 0 bases from J, with 19 bases in between. The length of the CDR3 is 17 residues. Germline CDR1 and CDR2: MNHNY and SVGAGI (reference sequence). The DNA for the CDR3 is TGTGCCAGCAGTCCGACAGCCACAACCGCTTCTAACTATGGCTACACCTTC. It specifies CASSPTATTASNYGYTF.

This chain connects TRBV9 to TRBJ2-1; TRBD2 agrees at 14 bases. CDR3 size: 15 residues. V was pared by 0 bases and J by 9 bases, with 2 bases of the junction left unmatched. CDR1 SGDLS and CDR2 YYNGEE come from the germline V gene. The CDR3 reads CASSVAGLAGGEQFF. In DNA, the CDR3 is TGTGCCAGCAGCGTAGCCGGACTAGCGGGAGGTGAGCAGTTCTTC. Variable domain in full (rest from reference TRBV9 and TRBJ2-1): DSGVTQTPKHLITATGQRVTLRCSPRSGDLSVYWYQQSLDQGLQFLIQYYNGEERAKGNILERFSAQQFPDLHSELNLSSLELGDSALYFCASSVAGLAGGEQFFGPGTRLTVL.